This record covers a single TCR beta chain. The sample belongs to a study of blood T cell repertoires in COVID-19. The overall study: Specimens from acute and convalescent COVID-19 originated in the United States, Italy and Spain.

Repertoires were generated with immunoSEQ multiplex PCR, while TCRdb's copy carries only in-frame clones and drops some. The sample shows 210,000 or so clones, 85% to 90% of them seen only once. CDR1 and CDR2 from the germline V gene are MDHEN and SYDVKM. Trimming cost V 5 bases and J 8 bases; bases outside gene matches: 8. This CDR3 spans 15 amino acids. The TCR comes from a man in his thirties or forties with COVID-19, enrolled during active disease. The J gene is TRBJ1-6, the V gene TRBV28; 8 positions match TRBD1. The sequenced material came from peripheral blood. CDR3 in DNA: TGTGCCAGCAGTCTCGTAGACAGGGGCGATTCACCCCTCCACTTT. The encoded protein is CASSLVDRGDSPLHF.